This paragraph covers one TCR beta chain sequence. Per the original data handling: From reference gene primer amplification, estimates of nucleated cell counts were derived. The table came from immunoSEQ multiplex PCR; TCRdb's copy has only in-frame clones and leaves some out. V and J calls and clone size are given by that table; D and trimming were obtained from the DNA. The data contain roughly 300,000 clones, 89% of them singletons. This sample was included in a study of blood T cell repertoires in COVID-19. The wider study: Samples taken during acute and convalescent COVID-19 were collected in the United States, Italy and Spain. Nucleic acid was either cDNA or gDNA, and it came from T cells, B-cell-depleted T cells, or PBMCs.

The CDR3 has 16 residues. CDR1 SGHTA and CDR2 FQGNSA come from the germline V gene. The V and J ends lost 3 bases and 1 base, in that order; junction bases with no gene match: 6. The origin of this receptor is a young man who had recovered from COVID-19. The V gene is TRBV7-2, the J gene TRBJ2-1; 7 nucleotides line up with TRBD2. The sample taken for sequencing was peripheral blood. The CDR3 DNA sequence: TGTGCCAGCAGCTTGTACCGGGGGGTTTCCTACAATGAGCAGTTCTTC. Translating gives CASSLYRGVSYNEQFF.